This T cell receptor beta chain was recorded in a study of PD-1 blockade in classical Hodgkin lymphoma. V was pared by 6 bases and J by 4 bases, with 8 bases of the junction left unmatched. This CDR3 has 15 residues. CDR1 SEHNR and CDR2 FQNEAQ come from the germline V gene (reference sequence). Study-level findings and limits: Compared with baseline, CD4+ but not CD8+ TCR diversity had risen significantly by C4D1. Diversity similar to that of newly diagnosed patients was seen at baseline in complete responders. With respect to the repertoire differences, their causes, possibly disease activity or prior therapy, remain undefined.

Each patient relapsed following autologous stem cell transplantation, and prior brentuximab vedotin exposure differed. Method: immunoSEQ multiplex PCR; TCRdb's copy keeps in-frame clones and lacks some. Among some 39,000 clones listed, approximately 91% were seen once. This clone was picked up a small number of times. The target antigen is unknown. Sequenced material: peripheral blood mononuclear cells (PBMCs), taken at baseline. This TCR derives from a human donor with classical Hodgkin lymphoma. V and J are TRBV7-9 and TRBJ2-1; 8 bases line up with TRBD2. The CDR3 sequence is CASSRSVAGYNEQFF. Here the CDR3 DNA reads TGTGCCAGCAGTCGATCCGTAGCGGGGTACAATGAGCAGTTCTTC.